This TCR beta chain was identified in a study of tumor-infiltrating lymphocytes in oesophageal squamous cell carcinoma. The CDR3 is made up of 15 amino acids. TCRdb itself ran the PCR reads through MiXCR, one entry per CDR3 protein. The sample yields roughly 12,000 distinct CDR3 sequences, around half seen once. Sequenced material: esophageal tumor tissue. The clonotype comes from a male donor with esophageal squamous cell carcinoma. This chain links TRBV12-3 or TRBV12-4 with TRBJ2-7; no reliable D call. The J call may be incorrect, as the DNA end agrees better with TRBJ2-1. The DNA of the CDR3 is TGTGCCAGCAGTTTAGTTGATCTAGGTAGGAATGAGCAGTTCTTC. Translation gives CASSLVDLGRNEQFF.